Here is one T cell receptor beta chain with its context. With 5 bases removed from V and 5 bases from J, the gap between germline ends came to 18 bases. The CDR3 runs 15 residues. Germline CDR1 and CDR2: SGHTA and FQGNSA. These data are taken from a study of beta chain features in type 1 diabetes. Sequencing targeted expressed TCRB transcripts, as all isolated RNA had been reverse transcribed. Produced via immunoSEQ multiplex PCR; TCRdb's table is partial and in-frame only. The sample lists about 410,000 clones, roughly 14% occurring once. This TCR derives from a man aged 30 to 45 in good health. Sample: naive CD4+ T cells from blood. The gene calls are TRBV7-2 and TRBJ2-5; D is perhaps TRBD2 (6 bases). The CDR3 sequence is CASSPPMGGVETQYF. The CDR3 nucleotides are TGTGCCAGCAGCCCTCCGATGGGGGGTGTGGAGACCCAGTACTTC.